Below are 22 T cell receptor beta chains sequenced from a single sample in a study of long-term antiretroviral therapy in people with HIV (dated 2022 in TCRdb). The immunoSEQ hsTCRB v3.0 assay was used at survey level resolution to sequence the TRB variable region. This immuneACCESS table, as held by TCRdb, lists in-frame sequences with V and J called but not all clones. Of the missing ones, under half trace to an unresolved V gene in checked studies; the others have no known cause. Recorded for this sample are approximately 30,000 clones; roughly 84% of them occurred a single time. Approximately 9.9% of the sample rests with the top ten. The sample was unsorted PBMCs, taken 2.7 to 2.9 years after starting antiretroviral therapy. The origin of the receptors is a young man with HIV.

V is TRBV7-6 and J is TRBJ1-1; D uncertain. Trimming cost V 5 bases and J 6 bases, with 13 bases left between them. Germline assignment: CDR1 SGHVS and CDR2 FNYEAQ. The CDR3 totals 13 residues. CDR3 DNA: TGTGCCAGCAGCCTAGGTCCACCAGCTGAAGCTTTCTTT. Encoded protein: CASSLGPPAEAFF.

The J gene is TRBJ1-1, the V gene TRBV27; the D is unclear. CDR3 size: 15 residues. CDR1 MNHEY and CDR2 SMNVEV come from the germline V gene (reference sequence). With 5 bases removed from V and 0 bases from J, the gap between germline ends came to 13 bases. Written as DNA, the CDR3 is TGTGCCAGCAGTCCCTGGGTGACTTTGAACACTGAAGCTTTCTTT. Amino acid sequence: CASSPWVTLNTEAFF.

This chain uses TRBV7-9 with TRBJ1-1, with 8 positions matching TRBD1. The CDR3 runs to 17 residues. The V and J ends lost 5 bases and 0 bases, in that order; junction bases with no gene match: 11. CDR1 SEHNR and CDR2 FQNEAQ come from the germline V gene (reference sequence). For the CDR3, the DNA is TGTGCCAGCAGCCAACGACAGGGGATGGGGATGAACACTGAAGCTTTCTTT. Translated: CASSQRQGMGMNTEAFF. The variable domain in full, completed from reference TRBV7-9 and TRBJ1-1, reads DTGVSQNPRHKITKRGQNVTFRCDPISEHNRLYWYRQTLGQGPEFLTYFQNEAQLEKSRLLSDRFSAERPKGSFSTLEIQRTEQGDSAMYLCASSQRQGMGMNTEAFFGQGTRLTVV.

This chain uses TRBV5-1 with TRBJ2-3, with TRBD1 matching 8 bases. The CDR3 is 15 residues long. Germline CDR1 and CDR2: SGHRS and YFSETQ. V shed 0 bases, J shed 4 bases, and the junction held 4 bases outside the gene matches. CDR3 amino acids: CASSLEGQGSDTQYF. In DNA, the CDR3 is TGCGCCAGCAGCTTGGAAGGACAGGGCTCAGATACGCAGTATTTT.

In DNA, the CDR3 is TGTGCCAGCAGCTTCCTGGGGACAGGGGGCTACGAGCAGTACTTC. It encodes CASSFLGTGGYEQYF. The chain recombines TRBV5-8 with TRBJ2-7, with 11 nucleotides matching TRBD1. The germline CDR1 and CDR2 sequences are SGHTS and YDEGEE. The CDR3 loop spans 15 amino acids. Trimming at V came to 2 bases and at J to 3 bases, leaving 4 bases not matched to a gene.

The rearrangement uses TRBV19 and TRBJ1-5; D is possibly TRBD1 (6 bases). The V gene's germline CDR1 is LNHDA and CDR2 SQIVND (reference sequence). This CDR3 is built from 16 residues. The V and J ends lost 1 base and 3 bases respectively, with 13 bases between them. The CDR3 nucleotides read TGTGCCAGTAGTATAGGTCAGGGGTTTAACAATCAGCCCCAGCATTTT. It specifies CASSIGQGFNNQPQHF.

The chain links TRBV7-2 to TRBJ2-1, with 7 bases lining up with TRBD2. The CDR3 consists of 16 residues. Germline lookup yields CDR1 SGHTA and CDR2 FQGNSA. Unmatched junction bases numbered 11, after V lost 4 bases and J lost 5 bases. The CDR3 is CASSSRGRERNNEQFF. The CDR3 region has the DNA TGTGCCAGCAGCTCCCGTGGGCGGGAGAGAAACAATGAGCAGTTCTTC.

The chain links TRBV7-9 to TRBJ2-5; the match to TRBD1 covers 8 bases. The CDR3 consists of 13 residues. In germline, CDR1 is SEHNR, CDR2 FQNEAQ (reference sequence). Trimming removed 5 bases from V and 4 bases from J; junction bases left unmatched: 3. The CDR3 reads CASSRQGRETQYF. In nucleotides, the CDR3 is TGTGCCAGCAGCCGACAGGGGAGAGAGACCCAGTACTTC.

The CDR3, as DNA: TGTGCCAGCAGTCTCAGCCGGGACACCGAGCAGTACTTC. It yields the protein CASSLSRDTEQYF. V is TRBV27 and J is TRBJ2-7; tentative D call: TRBD1 (6 bases). The V gene's germline CDR1 is MNHEY and CDR2 SMNVEV (reference sequence). V lost 5 bases, J lost 6 bases, and 14 bases lay in between. The CDR3 is 13 amino acids.

V is TRBV5-1 and J is TRBJ2-5, with 13 positions matching TRBD2. The CDR3 sequence is 17 residues long. Germline CDR1 SGHRS, CDR2 YFSETQ. V lost 0 bases to trimming and J lost 0 bases; unmatched junction nucleotides: 2. The CDR3 spells CASSLGGLAGDQETQYF. CDR3 DNA sequence: TGCGCCAGCAGCTTGGGAGGACTAGCGGGGGACCAAGAGACCCAGTACTTC. Drawing the rest from reference TRBV5-1 and TRBJ2-5, the complete variable domain is KAGVTQTPRYLIKTRGQQVTLSCSPISGHRSVSWYQQTPGQGLQFLFEYFSETQRNKGNFPGRFSGRQFSNSRSEMNVSTLELGDSALYLCASSLGGLAGDQETQYFGPGTRLLVL.

The rearrangement links TRBV14 to TRBJ2-5, with no clear D. The CDR3 is made up of 13 amino acids. Between the trimmed V and J ends, which lost 1 base and 1 base, there was a span of 4 bases. Germline V lookup: CDR1 SGHDN, CDR2 FVKESK. CDR3 residues: CASSQGIQETQYF. As DNA, the CDR3 is TGTGCCAGCAGCCAAGGGATCCAAGAGACCCAGTACTTC.

V gene TRBV5-8 combines with J gene TRBJ2-7; D is undetermined. V shed 0 bases and J shed 2 bases, with 0 bases lying between them. The CDR3 covers 11 residues. Germline values: CDR1 SGHTS, CDR2 YDEGEE. As DNA, the CDR3 is TGTGCCAGCAGCTTGGCCTACGAGCAGTACTTC. Translating gives CASSLAYEQYF.

V is TRBV7-6 and J is TRBJ1-6; unclear D gene. The ends were cut back, 1 base at V and 6 bases at J, with 10 bases in the middle. The V gene's germline CDR1 is SGHVS and CDR2 FNYEAQ. The CDR3 covers 15 residues. CDR3 bases: TGTGCCAGCAGCTTAGAGGCAGACCGTAATTCACCCCTCCACTTT. Protein sequence: CASSLEADRNSPLHF.

This clone was detected a few times. The V and J genes are TRBV7-2 and TRBJ1-2, with D tentatively TRBD1 (5 bases). The CDR3 consists of 15 residues. Trimming shortened V by 6 bases and J by 3 bases, and 17 bases separated the two germline ends. Looked up from germline, CDR1 is SGHTA and CDR2 is FQGNSA. CDR3 DNA sequence: TGTGCCAGCAGTCCGGTGGGAGGGACCGACTATGGCTACACCTTC. It is translated as CASSPVGGTDYGYTF. The entire variable domain, with the rest obtained from reference TRBV7-2 and TRBJ1-2, is as follows: GAGVSQSPSNKVTEKGKDVELRCDPISGHTALYWYRQSLGQGLEFLIYFQGNSAPDKSGLPSDRFSAERTGGSVSTLTIQRTQQEDSAVYLCASSPVGGTDYGYTFGSGTRLTVV.

The genes are TRBV4-3 and TRBJ2-1; 15 bases are a match to TRBD2. The CDR3 covers 20 residues. CDR1 and CDR2 (germline): LGHNA, YSLEER. V lost 1 base to trimming and J lost 8 bases; unmatched junction nucleotides: 15. The CDR3 region is CASSQVPGLAGGRYKDEQFF. The CDR3 nucleotides are TGCGCCAGCAGCCAAGTACCGGGACTAGCGGGGGGTCGGTATAAGGATGAGCAGTTCTTC.

The CDR3 coding sequence is TGTGCCAGCAGTCTAGCGGGGGGACGGGGGACCCAGTACTTC. It translates to CASSLAGGRGTQYF. The chain carries TRBV6-5 and TRBJ2-5; 11 bases match TRBD2. V trimming: 5 bases; J trimming: 7 bases; junction bases outside the gene matches: 6. Germline V lookup: CDR1 MNHEY, CDR2 SVGAGI. This CDR3 is 14 amino acids long.

The CDR3 is CAWHRAGTEAFF. The CDR3 nucleotides are TGTGCCTGGCACAGGGCGGGAACTGAAGCTTTCTTT. The V and J genes are TRBV30 and TRBJ1-1, with D possibly being TRBD1 (6 bases). CDR3 length: 12 amino acids. Deletions cut 5 bases from V and 5 bases from J, with 12 bases between. From germline, CDR1 is GTSNPN and CDR2 SVGIG (reference sequence).

This chain uses TRBV15 with TRBJ1-2, with 8 positions matching TRBD1. The V segment lost 0 bases and the J segment 4 bases; nucleotides outside the gene matches: 4. This CDR3 spans 15 amino acids. Germline V lookup: CDR1 LNHNV, CDR2 YYDKDF (reference sequence). The CDR3 nucleotides are TGTGCCACCAGCAGAGATAAAGGACAGGGCTATGGCTACACCTTC. Amino acid sequence: CATSRDKGQGYGYTF.

This clone was found a few times. The V call is TRBV29-1, the J call TRBJ1-2; D gene unclear. Between the trimmed V and J ends, which lost 0 bases and 6 bases, there was a span of 8 bases. The CDR3 extends over 12 amino acids. Germline values: CDR1 SQVTM, CDR2 ANQGSEA. This CDR3 reads CSVEEGWDGYTF. In nucleotides, the CDR3 is TGCAGCGTTGAAGAGGGTTGGGATGGCTACACCTTC.

V is TRBV7-6 and J is TRBJ2-5, with D uncertain. V lost 4 bases and J 5 bases, leaving 17 bases between the germline ends. The CDR3 spans 15 residues. Looked up from germline, CDR1 is SGHVS and CDR2 is FNYEAQ. The CDR3, as DNA: TGTGCCAGCAGCTCCCGAGCCCCGTATTTGGAGACCCAGTACTTC. It codes for CASSSRAPYLETQYF.

This clone showed up just once. This sequence joins TRBV7-8 and TRBJ2-5, with 11 bases fitting TRBD2. The CDR3 length is 16 residues. CDR1 is SGHVS and CDR2 is FQNEAQ in the germline V gene. V gave up 2 bases and J gave up 2 bases; unmatched junction bases: 4. As DNA, the CDR3 is TGTGCCAGCAGCTTACTCGGGACTAGCGGTCAAGAGACCCAGTACTTC. This encodes CASSLLGTSGQETQYF.

This clone was seen a handful of times. J is TRBJ2-7 and V is TRBV6-1, with TRBD2 matching over 7 bases. With 7 bases clipped from V and 5 bases from J, the junction kept 11 bases outside the gene matches. The CDR3 covers 14 residues. Germline V gene data show CDR1 as MNHNS and CDR2 as SASEGT. CDR3 in amino acids: CASTFSKRGDEQYF. DNA for the CDR3: TGTGCCAGCACTTTTAGTAAGCGGGGCGACGAGCAGTACTTC.